The 18 T cell receptor beta chains listed next were all sequenced from one sample in a study of cytomegalovirus exposure and HLA in healthy donors. PCR amplification relied on 60 Vbeta primers (plus 13 Jbeta primers). TCRdb's table, derived via immunoSEQ multiplex PCR, lists solely in-frame clones and lacks some. Of about 160,000 clones listed, 70% to 90% are singletons. Material: PBMCs. The receptors shown here come from a man younger than 35 in good health and CMV-seropositive.

This chain connects TRBV7-9 to TRBJ2-7, with unresolved D. The germline V and J ends were trimmed by 5 bases and 7 bases, with 12 bases remaining between them. Germline values: CDR1 SEHNR, CDR2 FQNEAQ (reference sequence). The length of the CDR3 is 12 residues. In DNA, the CDR3 is TGTGCCAGCAGCGCGACTGAAGAAGAGCAGTACTTC. Translating gives CASSATEEEQYF.

Only one count was recorded for this clone. This chain connects TRBV2 to TRBJ2-3; D possibly corresponds to TRBD2 (5 bases). Looked up from germline, CDR1 is SNHLY and CDR2 is FYNNEI. The CDR3 contains 15 residues. V was clipped by 2 bases and J by 2 bases, with 11 bases between them. The CDR3 sequence is CASSESGDPTDTQYF. CDR3 bases: TGTGCCAGCAGTGAATCCGGGGATCCCACAGATACGCAGTATTTT.

The rearrangement uses TRBV9 and TRBJ2-5; TRBD1 matches at 7 bases. Per germline, CDR1 SGDLS and CDR2 YYNGEE. This CDR3 region has 14 residues. The J segment lost 2 bases and the V segment lost 3 bases, leaving 4 bases of the junction unmatched. CDR3 loop: CASSATGIQETQYF. The CDR3 DNA reads as TGTGCCAGCAGCGCGACAGGGATACAAGAGACCCAGTACTTC.

The chain employs TRBV7-9 and TRBJ2-1; D ambiguous. The germline gives CDR1 SEHNR, CDR2 FQNEAQ (reference sequence). This CDR3 comprises 11 residues. V was trimmed by 3 bases and J by 9 bases, leaving 6 bases between them. The CDR3 DNA reads TGTGCCAGCAGCTTCATACTTGAGCAGTTCTTC. Translation gives CASSFILEQFF.

The V gene is TRBV6-5, the J gene TRBJ1-4, with unresolved D. Trimming pared 1 base from V and 7 bases from J, leaving 10 bases between. This CDR3 has 14 residues. In germline, CDR1 is MNHEY, CDR2 SVGAGI. CDR3: CASSYWAAGEKLFF. The CDR3 bases are TGTGCCAGCAGTTACTGGGCAGCGGGTGAAAAACTGTTTTTT.

This sequence joins TRBV7-2 and TRBJ2-1; 11 positions match TRBD2. The CDR3 sequence is 15 residues long. Trimming took 10 bases from V and 0 from J; bases not matched to a gene: 5. Per germline, CDR1 SGHTA and CDR2 FQGNSA. The CDR3 protein is CATLAGGSSYNEQFF. The CDR3 nucleotides read TGTGCCACCTTAGCGGGGGGGAGCTCCTACAATGAGCAGTTCTTC.

V is TRBV14 and J is TRBJ1-2; a possible D gene is TRBD1 (5 bases). Trimming removed 1 base at V and 4 bases at J, with 13 bases between. Germline V CDR1 and CDR2: SGHDN, FVKESK. CDR3 size: 15 residues. The CDR3 loop is CASSQVPTGLYGYTF. CDR3 DNA: TGTGCCAGCAGCCAAGTCCCTACAGGTCTCTATGGCTACACCTTC.

V gene TRBV27 combines with J gene TRBJ1-1; 7 bases fit TRBD1. J gave up 11 bases and V 2 bases, and 8 bases lay outside the gene matches. The CDR3 totals 13 residues. Per germline, CDR1 MNHEY and CDR2 SMNVEV (reference sequence). The CDR3 sequence is CASSLMGQGQAFF. The CDR3 region has the DNA TGTGCCAGCAGTTTAATGGGTCAGGGACAGGCTTTCTTT.

The chain joins TRBV9 to TRBJ2-5, with 7 bases fitting TRBD1. The junction had 11 bases not matched to a gene; V was cut back by 4 bases and J by 5 bases. The CDR3 is 15 amino acids. Germline CDR1 is SGDLS and CDR2 is YYNGEE. The CDR3 coding sequence is TGTGCCAGCAGCCCGGTGAGGGGGCGTGGGGAGACCCAGTACTTC. This codes for CASSPVRGRGETQYF.

This clone has just one count. The chain is built from TRBV7-2 and TRBJ2-5, with D tentatively TRBD1 (5 bases). The CDR3 is made up of 14 amino acids. Trimming took 5 bases from V and 6 from J, leaving 16 bases between them. Germline assignment: CDR1 SGHTA and CDR2 FQGNSA. The CDR3 DNA reads as TGTGCCAGCAGCCTAACAGGCAGTGAAAAGACCCAGTACTTC. As protein: CASSLTGSEKTQYF.

The chain uses TRBV6-1 and TRBJ1-5; D not certain. The V end lost 3 bases, the J end lost 10 bases, and 19 bases lay between the germline ends. The CDR3 runs to 15 residues. Per the germline V gene, CDR1 is MNHNS and CDR2 is SASEGT. CDR3 sequence (DNA): TGTGCCAGCAGTGACTGGGCAGGTATCGGCAGCCCCCAGCATTTT. As protein: CASSDWAGIGSPQHF.

This chain connects TRBV18 to TRBJ2-3; possibly TRBD1 for D (7 bases). Trimming took off 4 bases at V and 5 bases at J, with 13 bases between the two ends. Germline CDR1 and CDR2: KGHSH and LQKENI. This CDR3 is 14 amino acids long. The chain's CDR3 is CASSLNRGGDTQYF. CDR3 bases: TGTGCCAGCTCACTCAACAGGGGAGGAGATACGCAGTATTTT.

The chain combines TRBV7-3 with TRBJ1-2; 12 bases agree with TRBD1. Germline CDR1 SGHTA, CDR2 FQGTGA. V was clipped by 0 bases and J by 4 bases; unmatched bases: 6. The CDR3 sequence is 17 residues long. CDR3 DNA: TGTGCCAGCAGCTTAACGGGGGGACAGGGGGCCCGCTATGGCTACACCTTC. This gives the protein CASSLTGGQGARYGYTF. Full variable domain (outside the CDR3, taken from reference TRBV7-3 and TRBJ1-2): GAGVSQTPSNKVTEKGKYVELRCDPISGHTALYWYRQSLGQGPEFLIYFQGTGAADDSGLPNDRFFAVRPEGSVSTLKIQRTERGDSAVYLCASSLTGGQGARYGYTFGSGTRLTVV.

The chain employs TRBV4-3 and TRBJ2-5; D is uncertain. CDR3 length: 15 residues. The germline CDR1 and CDR2 sequences are LGHNA and YSLEER. Trimming pared 1 base from V and 2 bases from J, leaving 11 bases between. In DNA form, the CDR3 reads TGCGCCAGCAGCCAAGGAGGTAGACGGCAAGAGACCCAGTACTTC. It codes for CASSQGGRRQETQYF.

The chain couples TRBV19 to TRBJ2-5; TRBD2 matches 9 bases. The junction had 6 bases not matched to a gene; V was cut back by 3 bases and J by 4 bases. Germline-derived CDR1 and CDR2 are LNHDA and SQIVND (reference sequence). The CDR3 is 15 amino acids. DNA for the CDR3: TGTGCCAGTAGTATTGGGCGGGGGGGGCGAGAGACCCAGTACTTC. Translated, it gives CASSIGRGGRETQYF.

V usage is TRBV7-9 and J usage is TRBJ2-3; D gene uncertain. The CDR3 sequence is 16 residues long. Germline V CDR1 and CDR2: SEHNR, FQNEAQ (reference sequence). Trimming took 4 bases from V and 0 from J, leaving 14 bases between them. CDR3 loop: CASSSSGQPSTDTQYF. The CDR3 coding sequence is TGTGCCAGCAGCTCCTCGGGTCAGCCTAGCACAGATACGCAGTATTTT.

This chain connects TRBV5-4 to TRBJ2-3; TRBD1 agrees at 7 bases. The V and J ends lost 0 bases and 2 bases, in that order; junction bases with no gene match: 6. In germline, CDR1 is SGHNT, CDR2 YYREEE (reference sequence). The CDR3 is 16 residues long. The chain's CDR3 is CASSLEQGINTDTQYF. CDR3 nucleotide sequence: TGTGCCAGCAGCTTGGAACAGGGGATAAACACAGATACGCAGTATTTT.

The chain has TRBV7-3 and TRBJ2-5; 8 positions match TRBD2. Germline assignment: CDR1 SGHTA and CDR2 FQGTGA. The CDR3 runs 14 residues. V lost 5 bases, J lost 2 bases, and 4 bases stayed unmatched. In DNA, the CDR3 is TGTGCCAGCAGCCCCGGGGGGGGGCAAGAGACCCAGTACTTC. It encodes CASSPGGGQETQYF.